The entry below gives a single T cell receptor (beta chain) sequence along with its context. The antigen is not known. The sample belongs to a study of cytomegalovirus exposure and HLA in healthy donors. At the level of the study: The approximately 120 validation repertoires were reported in a later analysis to have been generated on the same platform as the roughly 630 first-cohort repertoires.

TCRdb's copy holds only in-frame clones and misses some; the assay was immunoSEQ multiplex PCR. The sample consists of some 150,000 clones, around nine tenths of them appearing once. Study-wide findings and caveats: Subsequent analysis showed first-cohort TCR clusters tending to co-occur in over a hundred validation repertoires. A list of roughly 160 TCR beta chains associated with cytomegalovirus was given. The classifier reportedly diagnosed cytomegalovirus status with high sensitivity and specificity.

V was trimmed by 3 bases and J by 3 bases, leaving 12 bases between them. There are 14 residues in the CDR3. The V gene's germline CDR1 is SGHRS and CDR2 YFSETQ. The gene calls are TRBV5-1 and TRBJ1-1; weak D call: TRBD1 (6 bases). The sequencing input was PBMCs. This clonotype was obtained from a man aged 18 to 30 in good health and CMV-seropositive. The CDR3 DNA is TGCGCCAGCAGCTCGGACAGAGTTCACACTGAAGCTTTCTTT. It yields the protein CASSSDRVHTEAFF. The whole variable domain, filled in from reference TRBV5-1 and TRBJ1-1, reads KAGVTQTPRYLIKTRGQQVTLSCSPISGHRSVSWYQQTPGQGLQFLFEYFSETQRNKGNFPGRFSGRQFSNSRSEMNVSTLELGDSALYLCASSSDRVHTEAFFGQGTRLTVV.